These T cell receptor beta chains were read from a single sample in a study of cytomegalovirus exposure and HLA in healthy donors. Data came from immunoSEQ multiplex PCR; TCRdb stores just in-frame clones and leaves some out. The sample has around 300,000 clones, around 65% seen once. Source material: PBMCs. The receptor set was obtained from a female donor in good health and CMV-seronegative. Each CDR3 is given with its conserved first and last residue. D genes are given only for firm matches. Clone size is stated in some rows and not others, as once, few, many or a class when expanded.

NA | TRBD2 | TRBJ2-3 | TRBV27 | TGTGCCAGCGCCCGGGGGGGGCCTTCAGATACGCAGTATTTT | CASARGGPSDTQYF
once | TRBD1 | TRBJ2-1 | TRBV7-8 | TGTGCCAGCAGCATAAGACAGGGCGTGGAGCAGTTCTTC | CASSIRQGVEQFF
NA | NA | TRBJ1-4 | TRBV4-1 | TGCGCCAGCAGCCAGTACCCCCCCAGTCGAGGGACACCTAATGAAAAACTGTTTTTT | CASSQYPPSRGTPNEKLFF
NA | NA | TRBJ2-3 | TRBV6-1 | TGTGCCAGCAGTGAAGGAAGAGGGGGGGGAGATACGCAGTATTTT | CASSEGRGGGDTQYF
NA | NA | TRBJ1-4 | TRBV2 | TGTGCCAGCTCACGGGAACGGGGGAACGAAAAACTGTTTTTT | CASSRERGNEKLFF
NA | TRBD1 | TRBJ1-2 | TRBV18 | TGTGCCAGCTCACCGCGGACAGGGCGAGGGGTTAACTATGGCTACACCTTC | CASSPRTGRGVNYGYTF
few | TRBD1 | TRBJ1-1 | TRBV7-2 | TGTGCCAGCAGCTTAGCTTGGACAGGTCCTAACACTGAAGCTTTCTTT | CASSLAWTGPNTEAFF
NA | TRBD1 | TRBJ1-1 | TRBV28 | TGTGCCAGCAGGGGACAGGGGTACACTGAAGCTTTCTTT | CASRGQGYTEAFF
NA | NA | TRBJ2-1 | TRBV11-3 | TGTGCCAGCAGCTTAGATCGGAGGGTGGGTCAGTTCTTC | CASSLDRRVGQFF
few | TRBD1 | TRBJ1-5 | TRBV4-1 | TGCGCCAGCAGCCAAAAACCAATACAGGGGAATCAGCCCCAGCATTTT | CASSQKPIQGNQPQHF
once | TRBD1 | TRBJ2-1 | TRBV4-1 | TGCGCCAGCAGCCAAGTCCAGGGGGCGAGGGGTGAGCAGTTCTTC | CASSQVQGARGEQFF
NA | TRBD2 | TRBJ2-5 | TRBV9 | TGTGCCAGCAGCGTAACTAGCGGGAGTGGGGAGACCCAGTACTTC | CASSVTSGSGETQYF
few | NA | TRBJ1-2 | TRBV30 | TGTGCCTGGAGCGGGGGGACCGGGCCGAAATACACCTTC | CAWSGGTGPKYTF
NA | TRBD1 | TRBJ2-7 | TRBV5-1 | TGCGCCAGCGGGGACAGCCCCTACGAGCAGTACTTC | CASGDSPYEQYF
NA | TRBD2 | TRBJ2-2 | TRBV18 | TGTGCCAGCCCAGCCGAGATGGGACTACGTTTTCGGTGGGACACCGGGGAGCTGTTTTTT | CASPAEMGLRFRWDTGELFF
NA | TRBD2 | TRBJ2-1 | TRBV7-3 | TGTGCCAGCAGCTTAATGGGACTAGCGGGAGATGAGCAGTTCTTC | CASSLMGLAGDEQFF
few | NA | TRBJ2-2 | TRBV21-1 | TGTGCCAGCAGCAAAGGGGGCCTAGCGGGATCACCTTACGGGGAGCTGTTTTTT | CASSKGGLAGSPYGELFF
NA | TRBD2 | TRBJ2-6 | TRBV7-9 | TGTGCCAGCAGCCGCGGGGGATCTGGGGCCAACGTCCTGACTTTC | CASSRGGSGANVLTF
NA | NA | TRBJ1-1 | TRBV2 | TGTGCCAGCAGTCCGCAGGGTACCATGAACACTGAAGCTTTCTTT | CASSPQGTMNTEAFF
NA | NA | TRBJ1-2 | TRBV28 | TGTGCCAGCAGTTTAGGAAAGGGAGGAGGCTATGGCTACACCTTC | CASSLGKGGGYGYTF
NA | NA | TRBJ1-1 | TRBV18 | TGTGCCAGCTCACCACCGCAGGTGACTGAAGCTTTCTTT | CASSPPQVTEAFF
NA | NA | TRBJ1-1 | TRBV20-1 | TGCAGTGCGATGAAGGGGCCTGAAGCTTTCTTT | CSAMKGPEAFF
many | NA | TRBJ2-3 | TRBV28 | TGTGCCAGCAGTGAGGCGGTGGTGGCGCAGTATTTT | CASSEAVVAQYF
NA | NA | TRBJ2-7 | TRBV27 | TGTGCCAGCAGTTTAGGCCTGACATTCGTCTCCTACGAGCAGTACTTC | CASSLGLTFVSYEQYF
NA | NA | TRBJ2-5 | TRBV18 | TGTGCCAGCTCACCCGTCGGGGAGACCCAGTACTTC | CASSPVGETQYF
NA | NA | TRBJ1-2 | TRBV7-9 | TGTTCCAGCAGCCTACAGGTGGATGGCTACACCTTC | CSSSLQVDGYTF
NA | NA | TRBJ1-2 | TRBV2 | TGTGCCAGCAGCACCCGGGACACCTCACGACGGGGCTACACCTTC | CASSTRDTSRRGYTF
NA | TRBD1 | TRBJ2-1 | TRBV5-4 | TGTGCCAGCAGCTCCCGACAGGGCTACAATGAGCAGTTCTTC | CASSSRQGYNEQFF
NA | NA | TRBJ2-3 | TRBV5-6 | TGTGCCAGCAGTTACGAGCGGACAGATACGCAGTATTTT | CASSYERTDTQYF
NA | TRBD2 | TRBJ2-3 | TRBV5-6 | TGTGCCAGCAGCCGAAGGACTAGCGGGATCCCCAGCACAGATACGCAGTATTTT | CASSRRTSGIPSTDTQYF
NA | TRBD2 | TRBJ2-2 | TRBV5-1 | TGCGCCAGCAGCTACTTAGCGGGAGGTACCGGGGAGCTGTTTTTT | CASSYLAGGTGELFF
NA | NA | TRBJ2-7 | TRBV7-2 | TGTGCCAGCAGCTTAGATTCAGCAGGTAGTTACGAGCAGTACTTC | CASSLDSAGSYEQYF
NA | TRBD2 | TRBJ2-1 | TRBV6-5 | TGTGCCAGCAGGCCCGGGACTAGCGTTGAGCAGTTCTTC | CASRPGTSVEQFF
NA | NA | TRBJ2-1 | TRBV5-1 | TGCGCCAGCAGCTTGGACTACCTAGGGGATGAGCAGTTCTTC | CASSLDYLGDEQFF
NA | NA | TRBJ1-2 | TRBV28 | TGTGCCAGCAGTTTAAACATACCCAACTATGGCTACACCTTC | CASSLNIPNYGYTF
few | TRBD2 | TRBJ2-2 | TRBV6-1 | TGTGCCAGCAGTGACCGTGGGGACTACTTTCCATTCACCGGGGAGCTGTTTTTT | CASSDRGDYFPFTGELFF
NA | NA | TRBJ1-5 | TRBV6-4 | TGTCCCCACTCCCCCAGCCGGCGGAATCAGCCCCAGCATTTT | CPHSPSRRNQPQHF
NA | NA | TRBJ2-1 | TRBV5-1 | TGCGCCAGCAGCTTACGCGGGGATACCTACAATGAGCAGTTCTTC | CASSLRGDTYNEQFF
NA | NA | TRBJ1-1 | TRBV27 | TGTGCCAGCAGTTTAACGGGGGACACTGAAGCTTTCTTT | CASSLTGDTEAFF
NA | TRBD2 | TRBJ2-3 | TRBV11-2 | TGTGCCAGCAGCTTAGGACTAGCGGGAGGAACAGATACGCAGTATTTT | CASSLGLAGGTDTQYF
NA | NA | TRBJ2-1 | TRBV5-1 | TGCGCCAGCAGCTTGGGCCAGGGCAGGTACTACAATGAGCAGTTCTTC | CASSLGQGRYYNEQFF
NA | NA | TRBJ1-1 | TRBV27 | TGTGCCAGCAGCCGCCGGGGGGCGGCCATGGAAGCTTTCTTT | CASSRRGAAMEAFF
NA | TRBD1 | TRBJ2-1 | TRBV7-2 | TGTGCCAGCAGCCTCGGACAGGGTGTCTATGAGCAGTTCTTC | CASSLGQGVYEQFF
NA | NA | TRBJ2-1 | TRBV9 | TGTGCCAGCAGCGTAGAGCCCCCTACTGGTCCCAATGAGCAGTTCTTC | CASSVEPPTGPNEQFF
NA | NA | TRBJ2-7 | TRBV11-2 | TGTGCCAGCAGCCTAACTGACGGACAAACTTACGAGCAGTACTTC | CASSLTDGQTYEQYF
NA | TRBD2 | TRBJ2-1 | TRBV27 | TGTGCCAGCACCATCCGAGGAGCGGGAGTCGGTGAGCAGTTCTTC | CASTIRGAGVGEQFF
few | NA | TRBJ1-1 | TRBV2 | TGTGCCAGCTCGACAGAAACAGGGCTGGCTTTCTTT | CASSTETGLAFF
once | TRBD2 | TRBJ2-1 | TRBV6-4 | TGTGCCAGCAGTGACTCTAGCGGGTCAGATGAGCAGTTCTTC | CASSDSSGSDEQFF
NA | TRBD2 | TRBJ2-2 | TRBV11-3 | TGTGCCAGCAGCTTTCTAGCGGGAGTGGACACCGGGGAGCTGTTTTTT | CASSFLAGVDTGELFF
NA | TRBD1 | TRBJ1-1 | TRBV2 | TGTGCCAGCATCCCAGGGGGCTCTTCAGGCACTGAAGCTTTCTTT | CASIPGGSSGTEAFF
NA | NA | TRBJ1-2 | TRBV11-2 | TGTGCCAGCAGCCTCAGCGGGGGCCGACCTCCTAACTATGGCTACACCTTC | CASSLSGGRPPNYGYTF
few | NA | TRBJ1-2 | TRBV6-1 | TGTGCCAGCAGCAAGGAGACTCAGGGATCATATGGCTACACCTTC | CASSKETQGSYGYTF
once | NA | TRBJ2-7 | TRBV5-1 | TGCGCCAGCAGGTCAGCGGCGAGCTCCTACGAGCAGTACTTC | CASRSAASSYEQYF
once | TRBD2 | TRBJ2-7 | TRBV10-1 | TGCGCCAGCAGTCCGGGACTAGCGGGATTCGAGCAGTACTTC | CASSPGLAGFEQYF
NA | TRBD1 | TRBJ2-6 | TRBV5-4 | TGTGCCAGCAGGAAAAGGGACAGGGCTGGGGCCAACGTCCTGACTTTC | CASRKRDRAGANVLTF
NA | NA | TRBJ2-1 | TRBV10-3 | TGTGCCAGCGCGGGACTTCCCTTTTACAATGAGCAGTTCTTC | CASAGLPFYNEQFF
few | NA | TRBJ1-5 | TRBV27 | TGTGCCAGCAGTCTCTGGGAGGGCCAGCCCCAGCATTTT | CASSLWEGQPQHF